The TCR beta chain described here comes from a study of human thymus T cells. The V and J ends lost 2 bases and 3 bases, in that order; junction bases with no gene match: 3. The CDR3 contains 14 residues. Germline loops: CDR1 SGDLS, CDR2 YYNGEE. Here immunoSEQ multiplex PCR was the method, and the copy in TCRdb shows in-frame clones only, minus some. The table records some 130,000 clones, around 94% of them present only once. Thymic samples were excised during corrective heart operations. The rearrangement links TRBV9 to TRBJ1-1; TRBD1 agrees at 8 bases. The source is a boy less than two years old with a congenital heart defect but otherwise immunologically healthy. Specimen: thymus tissue. Written as DNA, the CDR3 is TGTGCCAGCAGCGTGACAGGGGAATACACTGAAGCTTTCTTT. It translates to CASSVTGEYTEAFF.